These T cell receptor beta chains were read from a single sample in a study of identical twins. A single record per CDR3 protein comes from TCRdb applying MiXCR to the 5' RACE reads. The sample lists around 290,000 distinct CDR3 sequences, around 9.7% occurring once. These records were also assigned to another study, of yellow fever vaccine responses in identical twins.

Specimen: CD8+ T cells sorted from blood. These receptors all come from a woman between 18 and 29 years old in good health. The CDR3 runs from the conserved cysteine through the conserved F or W. D genes are given only for firm matches. The size field is filled for only some rows; it gives once, few, many or a size class.

- | TRBJ2-2 | few | TRBV3-1 | TGTGCCAGCAGCCAGCACACCGGGGAGCTGTTTTTT | CASSQHTGELFF
- | TRBJ2-7 | many | TRBV20-1 | TGCAGTGCTAGAGATCAGCTGAGCTCCTACGAGCAGTACTTC | CSARDQLSSYEQYF
TRBD2 | TRBJ2-7 | - | TRBV7-9 | TGTGCCAGCAGCTTTGAAGGTAGCGGGGGAGGAGAGCAGTACTTC | CASSFEGSGGGEQYF
TRBD2 | TRBJ2-1 | - | TRBV6-2/TRBV6-3 | TGTGCCAGCAGTTACTCGCGGGGGACCTACAATGAGCAGTTCTTC | CASSYSRGTYNEQFF
- | TRBJ2-6 | many | TRBV12-3/TRBV12-4 | TGTGCCAGCCACAGTCTTAGGGCGGCTGGGGCCAACGTCCTGACTTTC | CASHSLRAAGANVLTF
- | TRBJ2-7 | few | TRBV2 | TGTGCCATCAAGACAGAGCAAGACCTATACGAGCAGTACTTC | CAIKTEQDLYEQYF
- | TRBJ2-1 | - | TRBV20-1 | TGCAGTGCTAGAGATTTCGTTCAGTCACAGGGACTAAGCGATGAGCAGTTCTTC | CSARDFVQSQGLSDEQFF
TRBD1 | TRBJ2-1 | many | TRBV7-9 | TGTGCCAGCAGCGTGACAGGGGTATTGGACAATGAGCAGTTCTTC | CASSVTGVLDNEQFF
- | TRBJ1-2 | - | TRBV30 | TGTGCCTGGAGTTCCACCGGGGACGTCTATGGCTACACCTTC | CAWSSTGDVYGYTF
TRBD2 | TRBJ2-1 | few | TRBV6-2/TRBV6-3 | TGTGCCAGCGGAGGGACTAGCGGTTACAATGAGCAGTTCTTC | CASGGTSGYNEQFF